These 24 T cell receptor beta chains were all obtained from the same sample, sequenced in a study of T cells after somatic rescue of genetic block (dated by TCRdb to about 2020). The library was made by the immunoSEQ multiplex PCR assay. TCRdb obtained this table from immuneACCESS and retained in-frame rearrangements with V and J assigned. These tables miss some clones; where compared with another copy, unresolved V genes account for less than half of the shortfall, and the remainder is unexplained. Counted in this sample were around 67,000 clones; roughly 91% of them appeared once. Together, the top ten hold around 2.8% of the sample. The sample consisted of peripheral blood mononuclear cells (PBMCs). The receptors here all came from a man under 40.

This chain uses TRBV5-1 with TRBJ2-6; no clear D. V lost 0 bases and J 4 bases, leaving 8 bases between the germline ends. The CDR3 length is 15 residues. Germline V gene data show CDR1 as SGHRS and CDR2 as YFSETQ. This CDR3 reads CASSLDRPGANVLTF. As DNA, the CDR3 is TGCGCCAGCAGCTTGGACCGCCCGGGGGCCAACGTCCTGACTTTC.

The V and J genes are TRBV5-6 and TRBJ1-5; the match to TRBD1 covers 11 bases. The CDR3 runs 16 residues. V shed 3 bases and J 6 bases; nucleotides not matched to a gene: 8. CDR1 SGHDT and CDR2 YYEEEE come from the germline V gene. The CDR3 sequence is CASSSWDRGYGQPQHF. The CDR3 region has the DNA TGTGCCAGCAGCTCTTGGGACAGGGGGTATGGTCAGCCCCAGCATTTT.

The rearrangement links TRBV7-8 to TRBJ2-1; D call uncertain. Germline V gives CDR1 SGHVS, CDR2 FQNEAQ. V lost 7 bases to trimming and J lost 3 bases, with 16 bases between them. The CDR3 has 15 amino acids. The CDR3 bases are TGTGCCAGCACCTCTAGTGCCACGGGCTACAATGAGCAGTTCTTC. Protein product: CASTSSATGYNEQFF.

This clone is a singleton in its sample. The chain couples TRBV5-8 to TRBJ1-2, with TRBD1 as a possible D gene (5 bases). The CDR3 runs to 14 residues. Germline values: CDR1 SGHTS, CDR2 YDEGEE. V lost 4 bases and J lost 0, with 10 bases in between. The DNA for the CDR3 is TGTGCCAGCAGCCGACAGAGAGCTAACTATGGCTACACCTTC. This gives the protein CASSRQRANYGYTF.

The chain employs TRBV6-1 and TRBJ2-6; no clear D. The germline V gene has CDR1 MNHNS and CDR2 SASEGT. This CDR3 is built from 16 residues. V shed 4 bases and J shed 0 bases, with 10 bases lying between them. CDR3 sequence (DNA): TGTGCCAGCAGTGCCCCTCGGAGCTCTGGGGCCAACGTCCTGACTTTC. Its translation: CASSAPRSSGANVLTF.

In DNA, the CDR3 is TGTGCCAGCAGCTTACGCGGGGGGGTTTCCTACAATGAGCAGTTCTTC. Translating gives CASSLRGGVSYNEQFF. The rearrangement joins TRBV7-9 to TRBJ2-1; 9 bases agree with TRBD2. The CDR3 runs to 16 residues. The germline CDR1 and CDR2 sequences are SEHNR and FQNEAQ (reference sequence). The ends lost 2 bases at V and 1 base at J; junction bases unmatched: 3.

This chain connects TRBV18 to TRBJ2-1; the D gene is possibly TRBD2 (6 bases). Germline values: CDR1 KGHSH, CDR2 LQKENI. Trimming stripped 1 base from V and 4 bases from J, with 20 bases between. CDR3 size: 18 residues. The CDR3 DNA reads TGTGCCAGCTCACCACTAATCAACGGGACTCTGGGGTACAATGAGCAGTTCTTC. Residues: CASSPLINGTLGYNEQFF.

This clone was detected once. The chain links TRBV6-5 to TRBJ1-6; 8 nucleotides align to TRBD1. V was clipped by 0 bases and J by 7 bases; unmatched bases: 5. This CDR3 spans 16 amino acids. Germline V CDR1 and CDR2: MNHEY, SVGAGI. The CDR3 sequence is CASSYSQGAYNSPLHF. The CDR3 coding sequence is TGTGCCAGCAGTTACTCCCAGGGGGCTTACAATTCACCCCTCCACTTT.

Written as DNA, the CDR3 is TGTGCCAGCAGCTTCGGAGCGGGAGTGAGCACAGATACGCAGTATTTT. This codes for CASSFGAGVSTDTQYF. The chain has TRBV7-2 and TRBJ2-3, with TRBD2 identical over 8 bases. The V segment lost 3 bases and the J segment 0 bases; nucleotides outside the gene matches: 5. Per the germline V gene, CDR1 is SGHTA and CDR2 is FQGNSA. This CDR3 is 16 amino acids long.

The chain uses TRBV2 and TRBJ2-7; TRBD1 matches 9 bases. The CDR3 covers 14 residues. Germline values: CDR1 SNHLY, CDR2 FYNNEI. V shed 6 bases, J shed 2 bases, and the junction held 5 bases outside the gene matches. The CDR3 sequence is CASRRGQGPYEQYF. As DNA, the CDR3 is TGTGCCAGCAGGCGGGGACAGGGCCCCTACGAGCAGTACTTC.

The rearrangement joins TRBV9 to TRBJ2-7; no clear D. Germline V gives CDR1 SGDLS, CDR2 YYNGEE. The CDR3 sequence is 15 residues long. V lost 4 bases, J lost 2 bases, and 16 bases lay in between. The CDR3 DNA follows: TGTGCCAGCAGCCTGAGACACCCTGGGCCCTACGAGCAGTACTTC. Its translation is CASSLRHPGPYEQYF.

In DNA, the CDR3 is TGTGCCAGTAGTATAACTAGCGGGACCTTCGAGCAGTACTTC. It specifies CASSITSGTFEQYF. The chain links TRBV19 to TRBJ2-7; 10 bases fit TRBD2. The germline V gene encodes CDR1 LNHDA and CDR2 SQIVND (reference sequence). The length of the CDR3 is 14 residues. V was pared by 2 bases and J by 6 bases, with 4 bases of the junction left unmatched.

The chain uses TRBV9 and TRBJ2-3, with unresolved D. Germline values: CDR1 SGDLS, CDR2 YYNGEE. This CDR3 has 15 amino acids. Deletions cut 0 bases from V and 2 bases from J, with 10 bases between. CDR3 in amino acids: CASSVEDVATDTQYF. For the CDR3, the DNA is TGTGCCAGCAGCGTAGAGGACGTGGCCACAGATACGCAGTATTTT.

The chain links TRBV4-2 to TRBJ1-1; D might be TRBD1 (6 bases). This CDR3 is 15 amino acids long. The V and J ends lost 0 bases and 5 bases respectively, with 13 bases between them. Germline values: CDR1 LGHNA, CDR2 YNFKEQ. Here the CDR3 DNA reads TGTGCCAGCAGCCAAGATTTGAGGGGGGGGACTGAAGCTTTCTTT. Its translation: CASSQDLRGGTEAFF.

The rearrangement links TRBV4-3 to TRBJ2-3; 11 bases agree with TRBD2. V gave up 4 bases and J gave up 3 bases; unmatched junction bases: 9. Per germline, CDR1 LGHNA and CDR2 YSLEER. CDR3 length: 17 residues. CDR3 nucleotide sequence: TGCGCCAGCAGCCCAGGAAACGGACTAGCGGGTACAGATACGCAGTATTTT. Translated: CASSPGNGLAGTDTQYF.

This chain links TRBV11-3 with TRBJ1-1; D ambiguous. The CDR3 sequence is 13 residues long. V was pared by 5 bases and J by 3 bases, with 10 bases between. Per the germline V gene, CDR1 is SGHNT and CDR2 is YENEEA. CDR3 nucleotide sequence: TGTGCCAGCAGCCAAACCGCGTACACTGAAGCTTTCTTT. Translating it yields CASSQTAYTEAFF. Based on the CDR3 plus reference TRBV11-3 and TRBJ1-1, the full variable domain is EAGVVQSPRYKIIEKKQPVAFWCNPISGHNTLYWYLQNLGQGPELLIRYENEEAVDDSQLPKDRFSAERLKGVDSTLKIQPAELGDSAVYLCASSQTAYTEAFFGQGTRLTVV.

This clone has only a few counts. The chain links TRBV11-2 to TRBJ2-1, with 7 nucleotides matching TRBD2. Germline values: CDR1 SGHAT, CDR2 FQNNGV. After removal of 5 bases from V and 6 bases from J, the junction contained 4 bases not matched to a gene. This CDR3 is 13 amino acids long. CDR3 nucleotides: TGTGCCAGCAGCCCGACTAGCAGCAATGAGCAGTTCTTC. Translated: CASSPTSSNEQFF.

The V gene is TRBV27, the J gene TRBJ1-2, with a tentative D call TRBD1 (5 bases). The CDR3 spans 14 residues. CDR1 MNHEY and CDR2 SMNVEV come from the germline V gene (reference sequence). V lost 6 bases and J 5 bases, leaving 16 bases between the germline ends. For the CDR3, the DNA is TGTGCCAGCAGAAACTCATGGGGACCGTATGGCTACACCTTC. As protein: CASRNSWGPYGYTF.

V is TRBV6-6 and J is TRBJ1-2; D call uncertain. Between the trimmed V and J ends, which lost 0 bases and 9 bases, there was a span of 11 bases. Germline lookup yields CDR1 MNHNY and CDR2 SVGAGI (reference sequence). This CDR3 is 13 amino acids long. CDR3 in amino acids: CASSYSGLGSYTF. For the CDR3, the DNA is TGTGCCAGCAGTTACTCAGGGTTGGGAAGCTACACCTTC.

The chain couples TRBV16 to TRBJ2-6, with a tentative D call TRBD1 (6 bases). The V end lost 0 bases, the J end lost 0 bases, and 15 bases lay between the germline ends. The germline gives CDR1 KGHSY, CDR2 FQNENV. The CDR3 is made up of 19 amino acids. The CDR3 protein is CASSQSIAGVISGANVLTF. The CDR3 nucleotides are TGTGCCAGCAGCCAATCGATTGCAGGGGTTATCTCTGGGGCCAACGTCCTGACTTTC.

This chain uses TRBV27 with TRBJ2-5; 8 nucleotides align to TRBD1. The J segment lost 0 bases and the V segment lost 9 bases, leaving 9 bases of the junction unmatched. Germline CDR1 MNHEY, CDR2 SMNVEV (reference sequence). This CDR3 is 15 amino acids long. CDR3 DNA sequence: TGTGCCAGTAACACTTGGGACAGGTACCAAGAGACCCAGTACTTC. Amino acids: CASNTWDRYQETQYF.

The CDR3 protein is CASRRQPGQYNEQFF. For the CDR3, the DNA is TGCGCCAGCAGAAGACAACCGGGACAATACAATGAGCAGTTCTTC. The J gene is TRBJ2-1, the V gene TRBV5-1, with a weak D call TRBD1 (6 bases). The V end lost 5 bases, the J end lost 4 bases, and 16 bases lay between the germline ends. The CDR3 is made up of 15 amino acids. Germline lookup yields CDR1 SGHRS and CDR2 YFSETQ.

The J gene is TRBJ2-2, the V gene TRBV7-2; no reliable D call. Looked up from germline, CDR1 is SGHTA and CDR2 is FQGNSA. Trimming removed 1 base at V and 4 bases at J, with 10 bases between. This CDR3 is 15 amino acids long. The CDR3 coding sequence is TGTGCCAGCAGCTTAGGACGGGTGGGCACCGGGGAGCTGTTTTTT. Its protein is CASSLGRVGTGELFF.

V is TRBV4-3 and J is TRBJ2-7; D is ambiguous. This CDR3 comprises 14 residues. CDR1 and CDR2 from the germline V gene are LGHNA and YSLEER. Trimming cost V 0 bases and J 5 bases, with 11 bases left between them. DNA of the CDR3: TGCGCCAGCAGCCAAGATGTGGACCGCCACGAGCAGTACTTC. Encoded protein: CASSQDVDRHEQYF.